A single TCR beta chain is shown here with its context. Its antigen is not known. CDR3 length: 14 residues. Germline CDR1 reads GTSNPN; CDR2 reads SVGIG (reference sequence). Trimming removed 3 bases from V and 5 bases from J, with 13 bases in between. This record belongs to a study of T cell responses to AZD1222 COVID-19 vaccine. Clones were sequenced by immunoSEQ multiplex PCR, and TCRdb holds only the in-frame ones, with some missing. The sample has over 40,000 clones; more than 80% are singletons. Whole-study results and caveats: Seropositive status at baseline applied to only five to seven AZD1222 recipients.

Sequencing used peripheral blood, obtained on day 0 of AZD1222 vaccination. V gene TRBV30 combines with J gene TRBJ2-2; D call uncertain. The sequence came from an adult in good health. The CDR3 DNA reads TGTGCCTGGAGCGGCGGCCCGAGGACCGGGGAGCTGTTTTTT. Protein product: CAWSGGPRTGELFF.